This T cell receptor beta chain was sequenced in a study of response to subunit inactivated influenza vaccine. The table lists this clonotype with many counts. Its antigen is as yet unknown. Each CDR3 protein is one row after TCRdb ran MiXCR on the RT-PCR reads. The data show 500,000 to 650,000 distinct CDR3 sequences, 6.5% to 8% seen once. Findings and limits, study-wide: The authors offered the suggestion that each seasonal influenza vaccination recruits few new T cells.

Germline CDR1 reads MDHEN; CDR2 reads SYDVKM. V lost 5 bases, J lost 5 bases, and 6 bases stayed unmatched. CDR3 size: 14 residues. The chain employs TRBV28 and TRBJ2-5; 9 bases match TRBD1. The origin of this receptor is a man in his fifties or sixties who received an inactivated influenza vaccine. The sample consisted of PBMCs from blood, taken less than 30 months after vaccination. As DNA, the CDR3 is TGTGCCAGCAGTCTGGACAGGGGCTTCGAGACCCAGTACTTC. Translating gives CASSLDRGFETQYF.